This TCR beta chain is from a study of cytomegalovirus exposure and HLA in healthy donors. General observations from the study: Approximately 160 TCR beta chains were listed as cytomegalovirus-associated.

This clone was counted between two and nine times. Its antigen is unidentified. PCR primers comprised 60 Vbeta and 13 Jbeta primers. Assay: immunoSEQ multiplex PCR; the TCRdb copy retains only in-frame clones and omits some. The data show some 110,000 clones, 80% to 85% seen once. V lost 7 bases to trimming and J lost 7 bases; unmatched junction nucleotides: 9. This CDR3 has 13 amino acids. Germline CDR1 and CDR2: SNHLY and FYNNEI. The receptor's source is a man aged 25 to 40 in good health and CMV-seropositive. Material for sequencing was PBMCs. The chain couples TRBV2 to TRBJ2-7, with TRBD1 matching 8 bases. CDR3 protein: CASTGTGLGEQYV. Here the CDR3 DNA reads TGTGCCAGCACTGGGACAGGACTGGGGGAGCAGTACGTC.